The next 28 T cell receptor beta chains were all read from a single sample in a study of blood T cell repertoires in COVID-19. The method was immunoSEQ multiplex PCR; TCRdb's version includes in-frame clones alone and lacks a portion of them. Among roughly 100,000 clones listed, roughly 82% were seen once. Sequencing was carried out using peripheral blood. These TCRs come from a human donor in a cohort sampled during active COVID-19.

The CDR3 coding sequence is TGTGCCAGCAGTAAGGACTGGGCAGCCCAAGAGACCCAGTACTTC. Protein sequence: CASSKDWAAQETQYF. This chain links TRBV5-4 with TRBJ2-5; D may be TRBD2 (5 bases). The CDR3 contains 15 residues. V was trimmed by 5 bases and J by 1 base, leaving 15 bases between them. Germline V gene sequence: CDR1 SGHNT, CDR2 YYREEE (reference sequence).

The CDR3 DNA reads TGTGCCAGCAGCGTAGCGGGGGGAAGTTCCTACGAGCAGTACTTC. Translated: CASSVAGGSSYEQYF. This chain links TRBV9 with TRBJ2-7; 7 bases align to TRBD2. Germline V gives CDR1 SGDLS, CDR2 YYNGEE. The CDR3 sequence is 15 residues long. The V gene end was trimmed by 0 bases and the J gene end by 1 base; junction bases not matched to a gene: 4.

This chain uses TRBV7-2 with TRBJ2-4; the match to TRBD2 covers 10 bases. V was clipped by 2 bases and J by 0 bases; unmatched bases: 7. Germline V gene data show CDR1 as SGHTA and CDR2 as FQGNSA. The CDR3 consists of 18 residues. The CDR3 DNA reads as TGTGCCAGCAGCTTATCCCTAGCGGGGGACCTAGCCAAAAACATTCAGTACTTC. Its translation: CASSLSLAGDLAKNIQYF.

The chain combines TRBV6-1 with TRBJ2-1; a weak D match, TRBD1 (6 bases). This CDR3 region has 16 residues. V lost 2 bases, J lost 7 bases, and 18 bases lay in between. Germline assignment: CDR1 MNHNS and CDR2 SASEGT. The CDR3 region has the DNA TGTGCCAGCAGTGAAAGCCTTACTCCAGGGGAGAATGAGCAGTTCTTC. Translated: CASSESLTPGENEQFF.

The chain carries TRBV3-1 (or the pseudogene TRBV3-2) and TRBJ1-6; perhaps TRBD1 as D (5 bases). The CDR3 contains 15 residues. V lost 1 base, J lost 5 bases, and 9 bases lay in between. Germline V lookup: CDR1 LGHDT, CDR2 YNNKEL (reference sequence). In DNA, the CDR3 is TGTGCCAGCAGCCAAGCCGGGGGAGATAATTCACCCCTCCACTTT. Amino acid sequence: CASSQAGGDNSPLHF.

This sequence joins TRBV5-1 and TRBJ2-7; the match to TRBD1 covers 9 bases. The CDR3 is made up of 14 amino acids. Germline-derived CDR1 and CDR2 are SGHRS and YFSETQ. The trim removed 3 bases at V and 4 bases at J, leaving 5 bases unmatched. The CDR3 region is CASSSGGQGYEQYF. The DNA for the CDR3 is TGCGCCAGCAGCTCAGGGGGACAGGGTTACGAGCAGTACTTC.

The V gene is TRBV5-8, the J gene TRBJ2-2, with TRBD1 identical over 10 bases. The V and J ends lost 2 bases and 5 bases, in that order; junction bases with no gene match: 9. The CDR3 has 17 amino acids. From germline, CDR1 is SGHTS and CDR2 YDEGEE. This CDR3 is CASSFSGGTGATGELFF. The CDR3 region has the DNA TGTGCCAGCAGCTTCTCCGGGGGGACAGGGGCGACCGGGGAGCTGTTTTTT.

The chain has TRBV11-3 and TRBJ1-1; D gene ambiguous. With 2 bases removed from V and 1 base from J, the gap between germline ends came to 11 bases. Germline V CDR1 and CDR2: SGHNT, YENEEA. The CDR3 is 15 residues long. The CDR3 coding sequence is TGTGCCAGCAGCTTAAGTCCGGGAACGAACACTGAAGCTTTCTTT. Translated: CASSLSPGTNTEAFF. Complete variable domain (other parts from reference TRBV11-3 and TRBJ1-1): EAGVVQSPRYKIIEKKQPVAFWCNPISGHNTLYWYLQNLGQGPELLIRYENEEAVDDSQLPKDRFSAERLKGVDSTLKIQPAELGDSAVYLCASSLSPGTNTEAFFGQGTRLTVV.

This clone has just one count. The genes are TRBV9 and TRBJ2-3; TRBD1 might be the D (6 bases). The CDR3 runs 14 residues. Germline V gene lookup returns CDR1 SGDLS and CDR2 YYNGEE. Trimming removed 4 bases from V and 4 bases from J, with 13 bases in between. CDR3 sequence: CASSLTGFADTQYF. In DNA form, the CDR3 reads TGTGCCAGCAGCCTAACAGGGTTTGCAGATACGCAGTATTTT.

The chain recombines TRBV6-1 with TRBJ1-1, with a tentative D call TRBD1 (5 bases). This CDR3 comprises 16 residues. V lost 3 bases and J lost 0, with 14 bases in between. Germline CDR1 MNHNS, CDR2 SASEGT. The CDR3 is CASSDQGFAVNTEAFF. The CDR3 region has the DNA TGTGCCAGCAGTGATCAGGGTTTTGCGGTGAACACTGAAGCTTTCTTT.

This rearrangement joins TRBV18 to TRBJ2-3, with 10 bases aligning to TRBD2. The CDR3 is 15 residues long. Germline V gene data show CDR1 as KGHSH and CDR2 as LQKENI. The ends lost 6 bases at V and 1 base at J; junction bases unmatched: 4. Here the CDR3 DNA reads TGTGCCAGCTCGTCAGGACTAGCGGGCACAGATACGCAGTATTTT. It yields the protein CASSSGLAGTDTQYF.

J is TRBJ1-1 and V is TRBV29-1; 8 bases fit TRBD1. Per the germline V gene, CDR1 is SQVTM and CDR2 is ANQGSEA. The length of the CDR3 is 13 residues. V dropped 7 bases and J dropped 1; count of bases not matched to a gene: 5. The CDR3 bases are TGCAGCGCAAGGACAGGGCCGAACACTGAAGCTTTCTTT. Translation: CSARTGPNTEAFF.

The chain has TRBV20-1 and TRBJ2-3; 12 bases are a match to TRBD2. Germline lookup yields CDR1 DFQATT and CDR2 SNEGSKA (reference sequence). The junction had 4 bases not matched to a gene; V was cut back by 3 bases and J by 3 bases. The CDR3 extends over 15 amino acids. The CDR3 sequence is CSASVTSGGTDTQYF. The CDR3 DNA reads TGCAGTGCTAGTGTGACTAGCGGGGGTACAGATACGCAGTATTTT.

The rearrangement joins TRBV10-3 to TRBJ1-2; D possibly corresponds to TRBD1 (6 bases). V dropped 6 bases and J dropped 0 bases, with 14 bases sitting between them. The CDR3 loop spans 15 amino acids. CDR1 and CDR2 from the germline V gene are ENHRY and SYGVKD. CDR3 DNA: TGTGCCATCAGCCTCGGGACAACAGCTAACTATGGCTACACCTTC. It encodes CAISLGTTANYGYTF.

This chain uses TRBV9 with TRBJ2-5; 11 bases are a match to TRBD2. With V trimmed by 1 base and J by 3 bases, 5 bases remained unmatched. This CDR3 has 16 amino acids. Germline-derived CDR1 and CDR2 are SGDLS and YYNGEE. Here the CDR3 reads CASSVRPSGGKETQYF. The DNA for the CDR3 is TGTGCCAGCAGCGTAAGGCCTAGCGGGGGGAAAGAGACCCAGTACTTC.

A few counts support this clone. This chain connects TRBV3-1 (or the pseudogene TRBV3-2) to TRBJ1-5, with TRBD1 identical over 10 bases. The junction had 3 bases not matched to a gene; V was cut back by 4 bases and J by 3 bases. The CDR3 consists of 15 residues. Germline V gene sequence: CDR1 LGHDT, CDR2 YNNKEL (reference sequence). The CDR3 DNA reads TGTGCCAGCAGCCCCGGACAGGGGGTCAATCAGCCCCAGCATTTT. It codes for CASSPGQGVNQPQHF.

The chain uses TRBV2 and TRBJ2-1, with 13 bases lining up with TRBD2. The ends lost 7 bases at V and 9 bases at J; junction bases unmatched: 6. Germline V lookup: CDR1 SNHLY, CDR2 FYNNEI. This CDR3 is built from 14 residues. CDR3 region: CASISWTSGGEQFF. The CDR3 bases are TGTGCCAGCATTTCCTGGACTAGCGGGGGTGAGCAGTTCTTC.

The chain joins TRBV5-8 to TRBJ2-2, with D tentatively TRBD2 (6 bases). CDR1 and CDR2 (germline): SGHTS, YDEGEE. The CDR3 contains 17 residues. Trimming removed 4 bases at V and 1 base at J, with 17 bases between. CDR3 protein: CASSPVEGGRNTGELFF. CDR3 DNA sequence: TGTGCCAGCAGCCCGGTGGAGGGAGGAAGGAACACCGGGGAGCTGTTTTTT.

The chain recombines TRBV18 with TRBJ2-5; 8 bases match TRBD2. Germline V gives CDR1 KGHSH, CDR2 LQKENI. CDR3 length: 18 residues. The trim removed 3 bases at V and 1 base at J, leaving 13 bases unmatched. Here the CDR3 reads CASSPRSSGGPSQETQYF. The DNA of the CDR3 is TGTGCCAGCTCACCTCGGAGCAGCGGGGGCCCTTCCCAAGAGACCCAGTACTTC.

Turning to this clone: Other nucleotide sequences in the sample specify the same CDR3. The CDR3 DNA reads as TGCGCCAGCAGCTTGGACCGGGGAAACACTGAAGCTTTCTTT. Translating gives CASSLDRGNTEAFF. The chain links TRBV5-1 to TRBJ1-1; D not certain. From germline, CDR1 is SGHRS and CDR2 YFSETQ. CDR3 length: 14 amino acids. With 0 bases removed from V and 2 bases from J, the gap between germline ends came to 8 bases.

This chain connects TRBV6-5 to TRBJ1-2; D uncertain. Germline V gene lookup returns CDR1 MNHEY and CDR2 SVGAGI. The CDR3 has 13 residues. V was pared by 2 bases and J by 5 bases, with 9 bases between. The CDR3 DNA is TGTGCCAGCAGTTACGGGCAGATGTATGGCTACACCTTC. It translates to CASSYGQMYGYTF.

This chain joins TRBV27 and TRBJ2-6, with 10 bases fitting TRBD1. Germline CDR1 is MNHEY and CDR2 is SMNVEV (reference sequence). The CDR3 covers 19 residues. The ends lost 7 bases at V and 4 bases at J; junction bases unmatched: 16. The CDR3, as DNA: TGTGCCAGCACTGAGGACCGGGACAGGGGTCCGAGGGGGGCCAACGTCCTGACTTTC. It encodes CASTEDRDRGPRGANVLTF.

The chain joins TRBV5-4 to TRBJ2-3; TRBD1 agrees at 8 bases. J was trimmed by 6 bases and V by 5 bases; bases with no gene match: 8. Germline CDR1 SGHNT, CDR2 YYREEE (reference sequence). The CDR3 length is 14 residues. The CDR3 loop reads CASSPGQGTDTQYF. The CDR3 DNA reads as TGTGCCAGCAGTCCTGGACAGGGAACGGATACGCAGTATTTT.

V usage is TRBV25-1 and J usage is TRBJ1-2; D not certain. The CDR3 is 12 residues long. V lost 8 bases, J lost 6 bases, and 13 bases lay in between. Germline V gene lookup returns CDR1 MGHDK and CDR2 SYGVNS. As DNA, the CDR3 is TGTGCCAGCCTTAACCGCAGGAATGGCTACACCTTC. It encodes CASLNRRNGYTF.

DNA of the CDR3: TGTGCCAGCACACAGGGGGAAGCTAACTATGGCTACACCTTC. Translation gives CASTQGEANYGYTF. The chain joins TRBV19 to TRBJ1-2; the match to TRBD1 covers 8 bases. Looked up from germline, CDR1 is LNHDA and CDR2 is SQIVND (reference sequence). The CDR3 loop spans 14 amino acids. J lost 0 bases, V lost 9 bases, and 6 bases had no gene match.

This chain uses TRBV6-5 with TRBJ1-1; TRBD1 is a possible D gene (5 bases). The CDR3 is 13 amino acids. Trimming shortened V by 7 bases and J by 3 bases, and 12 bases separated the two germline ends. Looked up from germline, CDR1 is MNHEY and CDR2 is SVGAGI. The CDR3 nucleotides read TGTGCCAGCACCAGGGAGGGGCACACTGAAGCTTTCTTT. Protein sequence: CASTREGHTEAFF.

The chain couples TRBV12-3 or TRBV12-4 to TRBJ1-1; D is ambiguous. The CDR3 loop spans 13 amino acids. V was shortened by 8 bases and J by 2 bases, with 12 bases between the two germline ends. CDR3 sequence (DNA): TGTGCCAGCGCCCGAGGGAGTAACACTGAAGCTTTCTTT. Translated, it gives CASARGSNTEAFF.

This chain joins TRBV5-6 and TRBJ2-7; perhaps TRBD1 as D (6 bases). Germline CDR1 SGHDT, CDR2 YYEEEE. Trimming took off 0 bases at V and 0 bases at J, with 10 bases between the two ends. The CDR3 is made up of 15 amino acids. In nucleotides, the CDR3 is TGTGCCAGCAGCTTGGACCAGGGGCTCTCCTACGAGCAGTACTTC. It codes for CASSLDQGLSYEQYF.